The rows below give T cell receptor beta chains drawn from one sample of a study of blood T cell repertoires in COVID-19. TCRdb keeps only in-frame clones here, not all; method: immunoSEQ multiplex PCR. Here the sample spans about 280,000 clones, roughly 87% being singletons. Sequenced sample: peripheral blood. Receptor source: a man in his late teens or twenties with active or convalescent COVID-19. CDR3s include the opening cysteine and the closing phenylalanine or tryptophan.

v_call: TRBV5-6
cdr3_length: 14
j_call: TRBJ2-5
cdr3_aa: CASSLVSRLETQYF

v_call: TRBV9
cdr3_length: 14
j_call: TRBJ1-1
cdr3_aa: CASSPDGSLSEAFF

v_call: TRBV10-3
cdr3_length: 13
j_call: TRBJ1-1
cdr3_aa: CATNRDENTEAFF

v_call: TRBV18
cdr3_length: 13
j_call: TRBJ1-1
cdr3_aa: CASSTIPKTEAFF

v_call: TRBV12-3/TRBV12-4
cdr3_length: 13
j_call: TRBJ1-2
cdr3_aa: CASNPGQGPGYTF

v_call: TRBV7-2
cdr3_length: 16
j_call: TRBJ2-3
cdr3_aa: CASSFFSLATTDTQYF

v_call: TRBV7-9
cdr3_length: 14
j_call: TRBJ1-5
cdr3_aa: CASSSGQGNQPQHF

v_call: TRBV6-1
cdr3_length: 15
j_call: TRBJ2-3
cdr3_aa: CASSEVTDRTDTQYF

v_call: TRBV7-2
cdr3_length: 19
j_call: TRBJ2-3
cdr3_aa: CASSLVRGLAGGGTDTQYF

v_call: TRBV10-1
cdr3_length: 14
j_call: TRBJ1-1
cdr3_aa: CASSPTGVNTEAFF

v_call: TRBV10-2
cdr3_length: 13
j_call: TRBJ2-5
cdr3_aa: CASSETGRETQYF

v_call: TRBV28
cdr3_length: 16
j_call: TRBJ1-2
cdr3_aa: CAGASRDRGADYGYTF

v_call: TRBV29-1
cdr3_length: 17
j_call: TRBJ1-2
cdr3_aa: CSVERVVPGRVGYGYTF

v_call: TRBV12-2
cdr3_length: 13
j_call: TRBJ1-1
cdr3_aa: CASRPGVNTEAFF

v_call: TRBV6-4
cdr3_length: 16
j_call: TRBJ2-3
cdr3_aa: CASSDRPSGGRDTQYF

v_call: TRBV5-1
cdr3_length: 14
j_call: TRBJ2-5
cdr3_aa: CASSLVSVAETQYF

v_call: TRBV6-2/TRBV6-3
cdr3_length: 15
j_call: TRBJ1-6
cdr3_aa: CASSGNSSYNSPLHF

v_call: TRBV7-3
cdr3_length: 15
j_call: TRBJ2-1
cdr3_aa: CASSSGLPPYNEQFF

v_call: TRBV6-4
cdr3_length: 20
j_call: TRBJ1-3
cdr3_aa: CASSDMWGTGALHSGNTIYF

v_call: TRBV4-1
cdr3_length: 16
j_call: TRBJ2-7
cdr3_aa: CASSQDRRRGRHEQYF

v_call: TRBV7-9
cdr3_length: 15
j_call: TRBJ1-2
cdr3_aa: CASSLEPARVYGYTF

v_call: TRBV5-1
cdr3_length: 14
j_call: TRBJ2-1
cdr3_aa: CASSFGDSYNEQFF

v_call: TRBV6-6
cdr3_length: 14
j_call: TRBJ1-2
cdr3_aa: CASRQPVTNYGYTF

v_call: TRBV15
cdr3_length: 13
j_call: TRBJ2-7
cdr3_aa: CATSRDRIYEQYF

v_call: TRBV18
cdr3_length: 15
j_call: TRBJ1-5
cdr3_aa: CASSPGQGINQPQHF

v_call: TRBV5-1
cdr3_length: 13
j_call: TRBJ1-1
cdr3_aa: CASSATGGTEAFF

v_call: TRBV5-4
cdr3_length: 17
j_call: TRBJ2-3
cdr3_aa: CASSFLSSGGGTDTQYF

v_call: TRBV10-2
cdr3_length: 13
j_call: TRBJ1-5
cdr3_aa: CASSRTGSQPQHF

v_call: TRBV2
cdr3_length: 14
j_call: TRBJ1-6
cdr3_aa: CASTEGRPNSPLHF

v_call: TRBV5-1
cdr3_length: 13
j_call: TRBJ2-1
cdr3_aa: CASSRDRGDEQFF

v_call: TRBV11-2
cdr3_length: 13
j_call: TRBJ1-1
cdr3_aa: CASSLSVNTEAFF

v_call: TRBV5-1
cdr3_length: 14
j_call: TRBJ1-3
cdr3_aa: CASSTGDSGNTIYF

v_call: TRBV3-1/TRBV3-2
cdr3_length: 15
j_call: TRBJ1-2
cdr3_aa: CASSPLSQGARGYTF

v_call: TRBV6-1
cdr3_length: 17
j_call: TRBJ2-1
cdr3_aa: CASSEGPLAMVSNEQFF

v_call: TRBV19
cdr3_length: 13
j_call: TRBJ1-1
cdr3_aa: CASSTWEGSTAFF

v_call: TRBV29-1
cdr3_length: 14
j_call: TRBJ2-7
cdr3_aa: CSAAQRTGGSEQYF

v_call: TRBV19
cdr3_length: 15
j_call: TRBJ2-1
cdr3_aa: CASSPTSGASAEQFF

v_call: TRBV3-1/TRBV3-2
cdr3_length: 16
j_call: TRBJ1-5
cdr3_aa: CASSQGSQGAVQPQHF

v_call: TRBV7-9
cdr3_length: 18
j_call: TRBJ1-1
cdr3_aa: CASSNTRDPTGRGTEAFF

v_call: TRBV27
cdr3_length: 19
j_call: TRBJ1-5
cdr3_aa: CASSLYRPLQGNGNQPQHF

v_call: TRBV4-1
cdr3_length: 15
j_call: TRBJ1-2
cdr3_aa: CASSPSLLRGRGYTF

v_call: TRBV19
cdr3_length: 14
j_call: TRBJ2-5
cdr3_aa: CASRLDWRGETQYF

v_call: TRBV27
cdr3_length: 12
j_call: TRBJ1-5
cdr3_aa: CASSPLTGSKHF

v_call: TRBV3-1/TRBV3-2
cdr3_length: 13
j_call: TRBJ1-4
cdr3_aa: CASSLQGEEKLFF

v_call: TRBV6-5
cdr3_length: 13
j_call: TRBJ2-7
cdr3_aa: CASSYGQYYEQYF

v_call: TRBV24-1
cdr3_length: 14
j_call: TRBJ2-3
cdr3_aa: CATSDPGLPDTQYF

v_call: TRBV4-1
cdr3_length: 18
j_call: TRBJ1-3
cdr3_aa: CASSQVFRTGPSGNTIYF

v_call: TRBV9
cdr3_length: 16
j_call: TRBJ2-2
cdr3_aa: CASSLRDRPNTGELFF

v_call: TRBV15
cdr3_length: 14
j_call: TRBJ2-5
cdr3_aa: CATSGTGNSETQYF

v_call: TRBV7-9
cdr3_length: 15
j_call: TRBJ2-1
cdr3_aa: CASSPWRGWYNEQFF

v_call: TRBV5-5
cdr3_length: 14
j_call: TRBJ1-1
cdr3_aa: CASSQGSLNTEAFF

v_call: TRBV3-1/TRBV3-2
cdr3_length: 15
j_call: TRBJ1-2
cdr3_aa: CASSQDNSLNYGYTF